Here is one T cell receptor (beta chain) with its context. What it binds is not known. This specimen belongs to a study of radiotherapy plus CTLA-4 blockade in lung cancer. Turning to the study itself: Disease control was present in roughly 30% of patients, and objective responses in approximately 19%. Notes on the study in general: Expansion of tumor-derived TCR clones was observed in blood after radiotherapy plus ipilimumab.

Repertoires were generated with immunoSEQ multiplex PCR, while TCRdb's copy carries only in-frame clones and drops some. The sample lists about 98,000 clones, roughly four fifths occurring once. Trimming took 5 bases from V and 0 from J, leaving 20 bases between them. Germline loops: CDR1 SGHTA, CDR2 FQGNSA. CDR3 size: 18 residues. Focal radiation was given together with CTLA-4 blockade (ipilimumab) to patients with chemo-refractory metastatic non-small-cell lung cancer. The receptor was derived from a human donor with non-small cell lung cancer who had a partial response to radiotherapy plus ipilimumab. Sequenced material: peripheral blood, taken from a patient treated with radiotherapy plus ipilimumab. The chain couples TRBV7-2 to TRBJ2-4, with D tentatively TRBD1 (6 bases). CDR3 coding DNA: TGTGCCAGCAGCCCCAGGGGTGGGGGAACGCTAGCCAAAAACATTCAGTACTTC. As protein: CASSPRGGGTLAKNIQYF.